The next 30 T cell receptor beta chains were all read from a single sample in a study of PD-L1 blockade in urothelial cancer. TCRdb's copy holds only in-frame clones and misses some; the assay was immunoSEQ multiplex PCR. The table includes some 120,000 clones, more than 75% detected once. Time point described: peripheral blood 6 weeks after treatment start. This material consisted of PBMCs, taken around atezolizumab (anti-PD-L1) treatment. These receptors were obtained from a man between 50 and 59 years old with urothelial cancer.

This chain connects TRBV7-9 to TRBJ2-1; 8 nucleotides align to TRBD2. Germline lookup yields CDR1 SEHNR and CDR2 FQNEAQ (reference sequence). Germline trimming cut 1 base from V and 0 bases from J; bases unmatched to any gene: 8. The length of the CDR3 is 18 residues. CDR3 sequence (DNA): TGTGCCAGCAGCTTAGTCGTTGTGGCGGGAGGCTCCTACAATGAGCAGTTCTTC. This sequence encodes CASSLVVVAGGSYNEQFF.

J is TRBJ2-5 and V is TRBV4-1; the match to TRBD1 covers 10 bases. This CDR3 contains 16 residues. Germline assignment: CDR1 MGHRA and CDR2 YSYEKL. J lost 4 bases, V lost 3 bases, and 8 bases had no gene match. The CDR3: CASSHARDRGGETQYF. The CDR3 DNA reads TGCGCCAGCAGCCACGCCCGGGACAGGGGAGGAGAGACCCAGTACTTC.

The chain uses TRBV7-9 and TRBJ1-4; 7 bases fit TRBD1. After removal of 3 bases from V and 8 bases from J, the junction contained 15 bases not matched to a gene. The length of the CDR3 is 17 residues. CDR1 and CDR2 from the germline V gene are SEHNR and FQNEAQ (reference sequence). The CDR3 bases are TGTGCCAGCAGCTTTTTTCGGGACAGTCTGAGTGGGGAAAAACTGTTTTTT. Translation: CASSFFRDSLSGEKLFF.

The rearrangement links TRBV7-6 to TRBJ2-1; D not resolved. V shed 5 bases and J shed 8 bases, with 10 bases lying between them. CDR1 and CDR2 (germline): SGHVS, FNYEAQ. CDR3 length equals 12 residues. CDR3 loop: CASSLLSHEQFF. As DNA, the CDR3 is TGTGCCAGCAGCCTCCTATCACATGAGCAGTTCTTC.

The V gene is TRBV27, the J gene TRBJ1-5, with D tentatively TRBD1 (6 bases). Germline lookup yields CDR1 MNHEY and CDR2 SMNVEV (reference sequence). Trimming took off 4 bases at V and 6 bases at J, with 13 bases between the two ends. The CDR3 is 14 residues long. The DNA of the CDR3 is TGTGCCAGCAGTTACGTGGGGGCTCGTCAGCCCCAGCATTTT. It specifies CASSYVGARQPQHF.

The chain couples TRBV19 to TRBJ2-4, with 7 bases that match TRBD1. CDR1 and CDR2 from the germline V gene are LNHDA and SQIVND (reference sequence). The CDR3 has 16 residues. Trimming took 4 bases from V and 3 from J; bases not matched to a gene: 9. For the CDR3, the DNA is TGTGCCAGTAGTACGACAGGGCGAAACAACAAAAACATTCAGTACTTC. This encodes CASSTTGRNNKNIQYF.

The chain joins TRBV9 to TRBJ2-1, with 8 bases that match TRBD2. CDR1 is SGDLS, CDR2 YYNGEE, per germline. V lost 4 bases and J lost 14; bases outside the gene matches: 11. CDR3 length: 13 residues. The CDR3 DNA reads TGTGCCAGCAGCCCGATAGCGGGGACTACGAAGTTCTTC. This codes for CASSPIAGTTKFF. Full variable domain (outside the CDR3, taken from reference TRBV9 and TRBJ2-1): DSGVTQTPKHLITATGQRVTLRCSPRSGDLSVYWYQQSLDQGLQFLIQYYNGEERAKGNILERFSAQQFPDLHSELNLSSLELGDSALYFCASSPIAGTTKFFGPGTRLTVL.

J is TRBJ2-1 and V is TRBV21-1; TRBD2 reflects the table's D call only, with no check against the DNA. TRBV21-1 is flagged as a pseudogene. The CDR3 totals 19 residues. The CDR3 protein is CASSKAGLAGVWGNNEQFF. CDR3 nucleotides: TGTGCCAGCAGCAAAGCGGGGCTAGCGGGAGTTTGGGGGAACAATGAGCAGTTCTTC.

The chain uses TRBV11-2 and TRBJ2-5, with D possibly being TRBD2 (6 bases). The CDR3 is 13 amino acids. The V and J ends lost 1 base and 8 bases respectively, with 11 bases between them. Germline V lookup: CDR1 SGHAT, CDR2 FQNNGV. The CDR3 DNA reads TGTGCCAGCAGCTTAGGGCGGGATAGTACCCAGTACTTC. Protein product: CASSLGRDSTQYF.

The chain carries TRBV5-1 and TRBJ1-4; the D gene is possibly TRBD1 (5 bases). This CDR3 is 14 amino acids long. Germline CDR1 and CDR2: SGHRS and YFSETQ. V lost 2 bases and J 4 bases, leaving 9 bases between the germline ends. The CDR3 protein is CASSLDSVNEKLFF. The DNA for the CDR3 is TGCGCCAGCAGCTTAGACAGCGTTAATGAAAAACTGTTTTTT.

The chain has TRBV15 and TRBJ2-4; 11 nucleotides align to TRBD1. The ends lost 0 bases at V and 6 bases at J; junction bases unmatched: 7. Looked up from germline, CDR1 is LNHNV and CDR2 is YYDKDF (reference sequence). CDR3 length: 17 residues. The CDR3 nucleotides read TGTGCCACCAGCAGAGAGACGAAAGGGACAGGGGGAAACATTCAGTACTTC. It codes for CATSRETKGTGGNIQYF.

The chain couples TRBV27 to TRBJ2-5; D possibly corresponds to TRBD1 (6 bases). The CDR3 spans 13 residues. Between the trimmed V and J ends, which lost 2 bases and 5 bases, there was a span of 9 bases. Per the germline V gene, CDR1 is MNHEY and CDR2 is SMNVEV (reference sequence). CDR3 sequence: CASSLHRAETQYF. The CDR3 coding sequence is TGTGCCAGCAGTTTACACAGGGCGGAGACCCAGTACTTC.

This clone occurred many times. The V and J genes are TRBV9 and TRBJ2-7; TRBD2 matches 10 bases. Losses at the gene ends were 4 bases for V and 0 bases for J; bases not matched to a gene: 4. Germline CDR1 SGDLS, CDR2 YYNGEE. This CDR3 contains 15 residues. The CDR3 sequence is CASSPTSGASYEQYF. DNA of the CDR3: TGTGCCAGCAGCCCAACTAGCGGGGCCTCCTACGAGCAGTACTTC. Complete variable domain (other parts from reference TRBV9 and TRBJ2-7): DSGVTQTPKHLITATGQRVTLRCSPRSGDLSVYWYQQSLDQGLQFLIQYYNGEERAKGNILERFSAQQFPDLHSELNLSSLELGDSALYFCASSPTSGASYEQYFGPGTRLTVT.

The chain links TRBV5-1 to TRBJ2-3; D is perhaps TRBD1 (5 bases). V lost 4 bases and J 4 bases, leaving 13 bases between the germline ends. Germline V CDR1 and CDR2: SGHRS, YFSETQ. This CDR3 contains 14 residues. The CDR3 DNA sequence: TGCGCCAGCAGCGTTGGACACTATCCAGATACGCAGTATTTT. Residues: CASSVGHYPDTQYF.

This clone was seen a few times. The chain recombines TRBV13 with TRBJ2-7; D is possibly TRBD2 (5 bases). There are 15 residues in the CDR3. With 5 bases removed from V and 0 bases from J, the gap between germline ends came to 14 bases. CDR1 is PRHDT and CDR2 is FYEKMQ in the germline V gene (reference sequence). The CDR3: CASSLSASSSYEQYF. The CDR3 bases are TGTGCCAGCAGCCTTAGCGCCTCCAGCTCCTACGAGCAGTACTTC.

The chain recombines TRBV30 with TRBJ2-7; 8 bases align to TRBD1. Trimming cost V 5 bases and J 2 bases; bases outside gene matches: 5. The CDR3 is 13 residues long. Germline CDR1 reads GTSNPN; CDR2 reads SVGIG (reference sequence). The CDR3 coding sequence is TGTGCCTGGGACGGACAGGGAACCTACGAGCAGTACTTC. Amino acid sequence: CAWDGQGTYEQYF.

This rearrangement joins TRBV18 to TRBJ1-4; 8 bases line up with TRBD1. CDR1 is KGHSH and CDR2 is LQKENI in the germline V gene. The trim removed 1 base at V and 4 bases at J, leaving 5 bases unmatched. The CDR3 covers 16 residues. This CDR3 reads CASSPRQGLRNEKLFF. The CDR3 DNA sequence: TGTGCCAGCTCACCACGACAGGGGCTACGTAATGAAAAACTGTTTTTT.

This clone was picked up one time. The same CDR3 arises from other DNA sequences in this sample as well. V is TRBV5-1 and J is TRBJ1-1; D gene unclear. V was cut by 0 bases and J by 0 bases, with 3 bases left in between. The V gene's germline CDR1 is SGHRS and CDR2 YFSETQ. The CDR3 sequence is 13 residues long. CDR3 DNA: TGCGCCAGCAGCTTGGCCGTGAACACTGAAGCTTTCTTT. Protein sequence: CASSLAVNTEAFF.

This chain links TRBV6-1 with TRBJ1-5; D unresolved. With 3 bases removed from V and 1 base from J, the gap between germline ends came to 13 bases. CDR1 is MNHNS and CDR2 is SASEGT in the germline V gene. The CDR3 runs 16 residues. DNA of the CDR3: TGTGCCAGCAGTGATGGGAGTCGATTGAGCAATCAGCCCCAGCATTTT. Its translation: CASSDGSRLSNQPQHF.

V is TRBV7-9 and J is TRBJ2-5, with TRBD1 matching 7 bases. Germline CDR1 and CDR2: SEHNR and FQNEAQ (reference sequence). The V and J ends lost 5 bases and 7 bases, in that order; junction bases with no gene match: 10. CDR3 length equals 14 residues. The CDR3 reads CASSNRQGDRTQYF. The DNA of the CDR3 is TGTGCCAGCAGCAACCGACAGGGAGATAGGACCCAGTACTTC.

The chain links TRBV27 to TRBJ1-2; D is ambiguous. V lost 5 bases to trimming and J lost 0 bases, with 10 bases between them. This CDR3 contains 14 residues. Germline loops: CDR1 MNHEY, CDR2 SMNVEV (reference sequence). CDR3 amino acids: CASSPGKANYGYTF. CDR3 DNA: TGTGCCAGCAGTCCGGGGAAAGCTAACTATGGCTACACCTTC.

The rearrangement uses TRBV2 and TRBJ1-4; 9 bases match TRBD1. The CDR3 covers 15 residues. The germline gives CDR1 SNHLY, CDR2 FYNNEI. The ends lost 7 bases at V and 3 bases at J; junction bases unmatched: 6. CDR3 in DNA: TGTGCCAGCATAAACAGGGGGCTGGCTAATGAAAAACTGTTTTTT. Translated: CASINRGLANEKLFF.

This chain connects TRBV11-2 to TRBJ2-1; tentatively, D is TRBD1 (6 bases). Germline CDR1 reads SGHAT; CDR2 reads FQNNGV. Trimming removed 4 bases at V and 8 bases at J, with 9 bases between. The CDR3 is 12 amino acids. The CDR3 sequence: CASSSGVHEQFF. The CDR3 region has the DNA TGTGCCAGCAGCTCAGGGGTGCATGAGCAGTTCTTC.

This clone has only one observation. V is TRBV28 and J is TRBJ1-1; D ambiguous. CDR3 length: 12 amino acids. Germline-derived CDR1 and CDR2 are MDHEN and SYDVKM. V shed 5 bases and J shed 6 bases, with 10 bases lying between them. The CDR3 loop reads CASSGAGAEAFF. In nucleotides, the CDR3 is TGTGCCAGCAGTGGAGCGGGCGCTGAAGCTTTCTTT.

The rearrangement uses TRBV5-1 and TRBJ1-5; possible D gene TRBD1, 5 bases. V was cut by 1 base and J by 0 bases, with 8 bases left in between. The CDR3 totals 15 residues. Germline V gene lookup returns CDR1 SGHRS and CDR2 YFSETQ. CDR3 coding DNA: TGCGCCAGCAGCTTGACAGGATATAGCAATCAGCCCCAGCATTTT. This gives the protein CASSLTGYSNQPQHF.

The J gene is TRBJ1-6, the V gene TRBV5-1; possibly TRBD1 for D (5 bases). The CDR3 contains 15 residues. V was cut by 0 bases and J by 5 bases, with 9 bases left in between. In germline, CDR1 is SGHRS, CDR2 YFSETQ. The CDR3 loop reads CASSLEGHNNSPLHF. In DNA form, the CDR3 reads TGCGCCAGCAGCTTGGAAGGACACAATAATTCACCCCTCCACTTT.

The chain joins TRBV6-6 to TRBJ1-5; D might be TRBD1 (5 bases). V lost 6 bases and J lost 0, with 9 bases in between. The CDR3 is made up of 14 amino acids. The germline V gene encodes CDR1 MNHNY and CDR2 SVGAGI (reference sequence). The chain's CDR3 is CASSRTFSNQPQHF. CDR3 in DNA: TGTGCCAGCAGCAGGACATTTAGCAATCAGCCCCAGCATTTT.

CDR3 residues: CASSDSGGRALGEQFF. The CDR3 DNA is TGTGCCAGCAGTGACTCGGGGGGGAGGGCCCTCGGTGAGCAGTTCTTC. The gene calls are TRBV6-4 and TRBJ2-1; 7 bases match TRBD2. The junction had 11 bases not matched to a gene; V was cut back by 0 bases and J by 9 bases. The CDR3 covers 16 residues. In germline, CDR1 is MRHNA, CDR2 SNTAGT.

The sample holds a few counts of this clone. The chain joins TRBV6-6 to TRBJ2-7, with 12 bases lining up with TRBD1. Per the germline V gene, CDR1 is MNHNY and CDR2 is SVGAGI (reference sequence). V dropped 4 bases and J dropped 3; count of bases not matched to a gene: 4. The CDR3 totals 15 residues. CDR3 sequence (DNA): TGTGCCAGCAGTTCCTGGGACAGGGGGCGCTACGAGCAGTACTTC. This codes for CASSSWDRGRYEQYF.

The CDR3 nucleotides are TGTGCCAGCAGCCTCAACACCAATGAGCAGTTCTTC. As protein: CASSLNTNEQFF. The chain carries TRBV5-4 and TRBJ2-1; D unclear. The CDR3 contains 12 residues. Trimming left V 4 bases short and J 6 bases short, with 8 bases between. The germline V gene encodes CDR1 SGHNT and CDR2 YYREEE (reference sequence).